The 14 T cell receptor beta chains presented below share a single source sample, sequenced in a study of T cell repertoires in cytomegalovirus infection. TCRdb recomputed calls from the reads with MiXCR, one row per CDR3 protein. The table has 800,000 to 950,000 distinct CDR3 sequences, around a third seen once. Their cognate antigens are unknown. Specimen: cultured CD8+ T cells from PBMCs, collected from culture after CMV antigen stimulation. These receptors were taken from a human donor in good health (CMV status not recorded). Some clones in this sample may be carry-over from other donors' samples.

This clonotype was seen repeatedly, ten times or more. This chain links TRBV7-6 with TRBJ2-7; 7 bases are shared with TRBD1. This CDR3 contains 17 residues. The germline CDR1 and CDR2 sequences are SGHVS and FNYEAQ. Trimming at V came to 4 bases and at J to 6 bases, leaving 18 bases not matched to a gene. The CDR3 nucleotides are TGTGCCAGCAGCTCGGATGACAGGGATGGTCCGAGGGCCGAGCAGTACGTC. It is translated as CASSSDDRDGPRAEQYV.

The J gene is TRBJ2-2, the V gene TRBV24-1, with 8 bases identical to TRBD1. Germline CDR1 KGHDR, CDR2 SFDVKD. The CDR3 sequence is 15 residues long. V trimming: 4 bases; J trimming: 7 bases; junction bases outside the gene matches: 7. The chain's CDR3 is CATSDPGGVDGELFF. The CDR3 DNA follows: TGTGCCACCAGTGACCCAGGGGGCGTCGACGGGGAGCTGTTTTTT.

This clonotype was seen more than once but under ten times. The CDR3 coding sequence is TGTGCCAGCAGCTTAGCGGGGACAGGCGTTTACAATGAGCAGTTCTTC. Translating gives CASSLAGTGVYNEQFF. The rearrangement uses TRBV7-4 and TRBJ2-1; 8 bases match TRBD1. The CDR3 runs to 16 residues. The trim removed 0 bases at V and 4 bases at J, leaving 5 bases unmatched. The germline V gene has CDR1 SGHVT and CDR2 SQSDAQ.

For this clonotype: The junction differs from germline at one of its ends, possibly a read error. The chain joins TRBV7-8 to TRBJ2-3; perhaps TRBD2 as D (5 bases). The germline V gene encodes CDR1 SGHVS and CDR2 FQNEAQ. The CDR3 runs 17 residues. Here the CDR3 reads CASSPKEEATRTDTQNF. CDR3 nucleotides: TGTGCCAGCAGCCCCAAAGAGGAGGCCACGCGCACAGATACGCAGAATTTC. Complete variable domain (other parts from reference TRBV7-8 and TRBJ2-3): GAGVSQSPRYKVAKRGQDVALRCDPISGHVSLFWYQQALGQGPEFLTYFQNEAQLDKSGLPSDRFFAERPEGSVSTLKIQRTQQEDSAVYLCASSPKEEATRTDTQNFGPGTRLTVL.

This chain uses TRBV29-1 with TRBJ1-1; 11 bases are shared with TRBD1. The CDR3 consists of 16 residues. Germline V gene data show CDR1 as SQVTM and CDR2 as ANQGSEA. V trimming: 3 bases; J trimming: 5 bases; junction bases outside the gene matches: 11. This CDR3 reads CSVDSRGTGGRTEAFF. Here the CDR3 DNA reads TGCAGCGTTGATAGTCGTGGGACAGGGGGAAGAACTGAAGCTTTCTTT.

V and J are TRBV29-1 and TRBJ2-3; 8 positions agree with TRBD1. CDR1 and CDR2 from the germline V gene are SQVTM and ANQGSEA. With 6 bases clipped from V and 1 base from J, the junction kept 3 bases outside the gene matches. CDR3 length: 13 residues. The chain's CDR3 is CSVPTGGTDTQYF. The DNA of the CDR3 is TGCAGCGTCCCGACAGGGGGCACAGATACGCAGTATTTT.

The gene calls are TRBV6-2 or TRBV6-3 and TRBJ2-1, with D maybe TRBD2 (6 bases). Deletions cut 6 bases from V and 8 bases from J, with 20 bases between. The CDR3 consists of 15 residues. CDR1 and CDR2 (germline): MNHEY, SVGEGT. The CDR3, as DNA: TGTGCCAGCAGACCCCGCGGGGCCCCGTTGGATGAGCAGTTCTTC. This codes for CASRPRGAPLDEQFF.

This clonotype appeared many times. Here the CDR3 DNA reads TGTGCCAGCAGCTCACCTCCTGGGACAGGGGACACTGAAGCTTTCTTT. Protein product: CASSSPPGTGDTEAFF. The chain is built from TRBV7-9 and TRBJ1-1, with 10 positions matching TRBD1. This CDR3 contains 16 residues. Germline lookup yields CDR1 SEHNR and CDR2 FQNEAQ (reference sequence). V shed 4 bases and J 3 bases; nucleotides not matched to a gene: 8.

The CDR3 sequence: CASSSRLAVHTGELFF. CDR3 nucleotide sequence: TGTGCCAGCAGTAGTCGACTAGCGGTACACACCGGGGAGCTGTTTTTT. The chain carries TRBV25-1 and TRBJ2-2, with 9 bases lining up with TRBD2. Germline values: CDR1 MGHDK, CDR2 SYGVNS. V lost 5 bases to trimming and J lost 3 bases; unmatched junction nucleotides: 7. The CDR3 is 16 amino acids.

The V and J genes are TRBV5-1 and TRBJ1-6; 7 positions agree with TRBD1. CDR1 is SGHRS and CDR2 is YFSETQ in the germline V gene. The CDR3 sequence is 17 residues long. The ends lost 1 base at V and 7 bases at J; junction bases unmatched: 11. The CDR3 sequence: CASSLNPPTGLNSPLHF. CDR3 nucleotides: TGCGCCAGCAGCTTGAACCCTCCGACAGGGCTGAATTCACCCCTCCACTTT.

The CDR3 sequence is CASRAGLNYGYTF. The DNA of the CDR3 is TGTGCCAGCAGAGCCGGGTTAAACTATGGCTACACCTTC. The chain joins TRBV12-3 or TRBV12-4 to TRBJ1-2; the D is unclear. This CDR3 spans 13 amino acids. The V end lost 6 bases, the J end lost 2 bases, and 10 bases lay between the germline ends.

This clonotype was seen more than once but under ten times. The rearrangement links TRBV7-9 to TRBJ1-6; D not certain. The germline V and J ends were trimmed by 5 bases and 7 bases, with 15 bases remaining between them. The V gene's germline CDR1 is SEHNR and CDR2 FQNEAQ (reference sequence). The CDR3 is made up of 15 amino acids. DNA for the CDR3: TGTGCCAGCAGCCCCCGCTCTCAGCAGAATTCACCCCTCCACTTT. This codes for CASSPRSQQNSPLHF.

The V and J genes are TRBV6-2 or TRBV6-3 and TRBJ2-5; D is undetermined. V lost 5 bases and J 2 bases, leaving 12 bases between the germline ends. CDR1 and CDR2 from the germline V gene are MNHEY and SVGEGT. This CDR3 has 14 amino acids. The chain's CDR3 is CASSGRTPQETQYF. DNA for the CDR3: TGTGCCAGCAGTGGCCGGACCCCACAAGAGACCCAGTACTTC.

A few counts support this clonotype. The chain employs TRBV12-3 or TRBV12-4 and TRBJ2-5, with a possible D match to TRBD2 (5 bases). Deletions cut 7 bases from V and 4 bases from J, with 10 bases between. CDR3 length: 12 residues. This chain's CDR3 is CASTDRGETQYF. Here the CDR3 DNA reads TGTGCCAGCACCGATCGGGGAGAGACCCAGTACTTC.